The rows below give T cell receptor beta chains drawn from one sample of a study of CD8+ T cells in alopecia areata. Profiled with immunoSEQ multiplex PCR; TCRdb holds only in-frame clones, not every one. The sample has about 3,600 clones, 70% seen once. The sample in question was skin, obtained at week 24, from a patient treated with tofacitinib. These receptors came from a human donor with alopecia areata. The CDR3 runs from the conserved cysteine through the conserved F or W. A D gene is named only where the DNA matches it firmly. Some rows have no size entry. The others give once, few or many, or a class for an expanded clone.

DNA,CDR3,V,size,D,J
TGCGCCAGCAGCTCTTACGGGGACGAGCAGTACTTC,CASSSYGDEQYF,TRBV5-1,NA,NA,TRBJ2-7
TGTGCCAGCAGCGCTAACAGCTATGGCTACACCTTC,CASSANSYGYTF,TRBV11-2,NA,NA,TRBJ1-2
TGTGCCAGCAGTTACTTCGACTTCTACGAGCAGTACTTC,CASSYFDFYEQYF,TRBV6-6,NA,NA,TRBJ2-7
TGTGCCAGTAGTATTGAGCACACAGATACGCAGTATTTT,CASSIEHTDTQYF,TRBV19,NA,NA,TRBJ2-3
TGTGCCAGCAGCTTAGAAGCCCTTCGGACTGAAGCTTTCTTT,CASSLEALRTEAFF,TRBV11-2,NA,NA,TRBJ1-1
TGTGCCAGCAGTGAGTCAGGGAGAGGCTATGGCTACACCTTC,CASSESGRGYGYTF,TRBV25-1,NA,NA,TRBJ1-2
TGTGCCACCACTAGCGGGGGGGACTACGAGCAGTACTTC,CATTSGGDYEQYF,TRBV2,NA,TRBD2,TRBJ2-7
TGTGCCAGCAGTACCCCCTTGGGACTAACAGACACAGATACGCAGTATTTT,CASSTPLGLTDTDTQYF,TRBV28,few,TRBD2,TRBJ2-3
TGTGCCAGCAGTGATATAAACACAGATACGCAGTATTTT,CASSDINTDTQYF,TRBV2,NA,NA,TRBJ2-3
TGTGCCAGCGAAAATGGGGAATTGAGTTCACCCCTCCACTTT,CASENGELSSPLHF,TRBV28,NA,NA,TRBJ1-6
TGTGCCAGCAGCCCTCGGACTAGCGGGGGCAACAATGAGCAGTTCTTC,CASSPRTSGGNNEQFF,TRBV9,few,TRBD2,TRBJ2-1
TGTGCCAGCAGCAGCGGACAGGGGGCTTCCTACGAGCAGTACTTC,CASSSGQGASYEQYF,TRBV5-3,NA,TRBD1,TRBJ2-7
TGTGCCAGCAGACCCCCGGTGAACACTGAAGCTTTCTTT,CASRPPVNTEAFF,TRBV6-1,few,NA,TRBJ1-1
TGTGCCAGCAGTTACGACAGTCCCGACATGGGGCCTGAAGCTTTCTTT,CASSYDSPDMGPEAFF,TRBV6-5,NA,NA,TRBJ1-1
TGTGCCAGCAGTCTAACAATTCACGCGGAGACCCAGTACTTC,CASSLTIHAETQYF,TRBV2,NA,NA,TRBJ2-5
TGTGCCAGCAGTTTTGGACCCTATAGCAATCAGCCCCAGCATTTT,CASSFGPYSNQPQHF,TRBV28,few,NA,TRBJ1-5
TGTGCCAGCAGTGATCCGGTCGGGTGGAACACCTACGAGCAGTACTTC,CASSDPVGWNTYEQYF,TRBV6-1,NA,NA,TRBJ2-7
TGTGCCAGCAGCATCCGACCGAATCAGCCCCAGCATTTT,CASSIRPNQPQHF,TRBV9,NA,NA,TRBJ1-5
TGTGCCAGCACTCTAGCGGGGGCAGCGGGGGGCCGAAGGGGAGAGCAGTATTTT,CASTLAGAAGGRRGEQYF,TRBV28,NA,TRBD2,TRBJ2-3
TGTGCCAGCAGCCCCAGAGCGGGGGGTAGGCATGAGCAGTTCTTC,CASSPRAGGRHEQFF,TRBV7-2,NA,TRBD2,TRBJ2-1
TGTGCCAGCAGCCGCGGGTCGGTGGGTAACGAGCAGTACTTC,CASSRGSVGNEQYF,TRBV7-3,few,NA,TRBJ2-7
TGTGCCAGCAGCCGACCTCCTACTAGGACCAGGACAGATACGCAGTATTTT,CASSRPPTRTRTDTQYF,TRBV28,once,NA,TRBJ2-3
TGCGCCAGCAGCTTGGCCTCCTACGAGCAGTACTTC,CASSLASYEQYF,TRBV5-1,NA,NA,TRBJ2-7
TGCGCCAGCAGCTTGGCCATTGGGCTCCCTCATAGCGCCGGGGAGCTGTTTTTT,CASSLAIGLPHSAGELFF,TRBV5-1,NA,NA,TRBJ2-2
TGTGCCAGCAATTTTCAGGGGGCTGGGGAGACCCAGTACTTC,CASNFQGAGETQYF,TRBV6-1,NA,TRBD1,TRBJ2-5